This T cell receptor beta chain was captured by sequencing in a study of T cells in Graves' hyperthyroidism and ophthalmopathy. Study-level background: Peripheral blood sampling occurred at initial diagnosis, before any treatment.

Study-wide findings and caveats: Ophthalmopathy and stable hyperthyroidism were separated by a 13 V-J model.

Details on this clonotype: Its antigen is not identified.

RNA transcripts provided the source from which TCR beta CDR3 regions were amplified. Carried out on the TCR CDR3, a first-round RT-PCR used the HTBI primer set. TCRdb processed the multiplex PCR reads anew with MiXCR; each CDR3 protein has one entry. The sample contains around 600,000 distinct CDR3 sequences, around 16% of which appear only once. The clonotype originates from a woman aged 25 to 39 with Graves' hyperthyroidism. Sequences were obtained from blood.

The CDR3 region is CSARDRGGGMPDTQYF. As DNA, the CDR3 is TGCAGTGCTAGAGATCGTGGAGGGGGCATGCCAGATACGCAGTATTTT. The chain combines TRBV20-1 with TRBJ2-3; D is possibly TRBD1 (7 bases). The CDR3 has 16 residues. Trimming pared 0 bases from V and 4 bases from J, leaving 17 bases between. Germline V CDR1 and CDR2: DFQATT, SNEGSKA (reference sequence).